This T cell receptor beta chain comes out of a study of spatial heterogeneity in lung cancer. Every individual TCR cDNA molecule carried its own unique molecular identifier, which allowed correction of PCR and sequencing errors. TCRdb independently ran MiXCR on the 5' RACE reads; one entry per CDR3 protein. The table lists around 45,000 distinct CDR3 sequences, approximately 13% of them singletons. This CDR3 region has 16 residues. Losses at the gene ends were 0 bases for V and 4 bases for J; bases not matched to a gene: 6. Germline V gene lookup returns CDR1 SGHRS and CDR2 YFSETQ. The time point was: sample taken at primary tumor resection.

This sequence originates from a male donor with early-stage non-small cell lung cancer. The chain joins TRBV5-1 to TRBJ2-5; the match to TRBD2 covers 10 bases. Sample: PBMCs, taken at surgery. This CDR3 is CASSLDGSGGSETQYF. The CDR3 coding sequence is TGCGCCAGCAGCTTGGACGGTAGCGGGGGGTCAGAGACCCAGTACTTC.